The entry below gives a single TCR beta chain sequence along with its context. This receptor's antigen is unknown. Base qualities were left out, and no much larger clone turns up one base away. Library preparation employed the immunoSEQ multiplex PCR assay. To provide template for TCR sequencing, every sample had RNA extracted and reverse transcribed into cDNA. SuperScript III was used to make first-strand cDNA, primed with a 2:1 mix of oligo-dT and random hexamers. A synthetic immune receptor repertoire was used to measure amplification bias, and any remaining bias was corrected computationally. Per the original workflow: Raw reads were preprocessed to remove errors, and CDR3 was defined according to IMGT conventions as the region from the conserved cysteine to phenylalanine. Clonality was computed as 1 minus the Shannon entropy, with the entropy normalized by log2 of the number of productive unique TCRs. CD4 or CD8 identity of scalp clones was inferred by cross-referencing scalp TCRbeta sequences with sorted blood CD4 and CD8 repertoires. Not all clones reach the TCRdb copy of this immuneACCESS table, which keeps in-frame sequences only. Checked studies attribute under half of the gap to unresolved V genes and leave the rest unexplained. That table gives V, J and clone size, and the DNA gave D and trimming. The sample contains approximately 190,000 clones, roughly 64% of them found a single time. The top ten clonotypes cover 5.5% to 6% of the sample.

This entry belongs to a study of CD8+ T cells in alopecia areata (dated by TCRdb to between 2018 and 2020). The study in broad terms: The treated patients took part in an open-label pilot trial in which moderate-to-severe alopecia areata was treated with oral tofacitinib at 5 to 10 mg twice daily. Tofacitinib was given for 6 to 18 months, followed by 6 months of follow-up off drug to assess delayed response and recurrence. In treated patients, disease severity was measured using the SALT score, which gives the percentage of scalp surface area affected. The study used high-throughput TCRbeta sequencing to examine T cell clonal expansion in alopecia areata, in both the C3H/HeJ mouse model and human patients. Scalp tissue and sorted CD4+ and CD8+ peripheral blood T cells from patchy and totalis/universalis alopecia areata patients and from healthy controls were covered by human TCRbeta sequencing. Patients on tofacitinib were biopsied at baseline and after 4 and 24 weeks of treatment, and several of the patients also had a later scalp biopsy. Scalp clonality was compared across normal scalp (n=4), patchy alopecia areata scalp (n=8), and alopecia totalis/universalis scalp (n=8). The RNA source kit depended on sample type: the PAXgene miRNA kit for fixed scalp, the miRNeasy kit for PBMCs, and the RNeasy kit for mouse skin. TCRbeta CDR3 regions were amplified by immunoSEQ multiplex PCR with 35 Vbeta forward and 13 Jbeta reverse primers. General findings and caveats noted by the study authors: Because the treated cohort was small and had just a single nonresponder, larger studies are needed to establish links between baseline CD8+ expansion and response. Unlike mouse skin, where gammadelta T cells dominate, normal human skin contains resident alphabeta T cells that get sequenced too, which complicates analysis of the scalp TCR repertoire. Many expanded lesional clones were found to persist in scalp and blood during tofacitinib treatment, and relapse after treatment cessation may be partly explained by this persistence. Lesional scalp, especially in alopecia totalis/universalis, showed higher clonality and more expanded CD8+ clones than normal scalp, suggesting antigenic drive. Scalp clonality and the number of expanded CD8+ clones among the top 100 scalp clones were significantly decreased by tofacitinib. TCR sequences shared between patients were less clear than in mice, possibly partly because of HLA diversity in the patient population.

The time point label of this sample denotes: 20 to 30 weeks on oral tofacitinib. The treatment or condition label for this specimen denotes: oral pan-JAK inhibitor, 5-10 mg twice daily. Lesional scalp punch biopsies and peripheral blood were collected from alopecia areata patients. After PBMCs were isolated by density centrifugation and stained for CD3, CD4 and CD8, a FACSAria was used to sort CD4+ and CD8+ T cells. The germline V gene (reference sequence) provides CDR1 GTSNPN and CDR2 SVGIG. Unmatched junction bases come to 3, with V trimmed by 3 bases and J by 2 bases. The CDR3, from cysteine to phenylalanine, totals 14 residues. Only the CDR3 part of the read is kept: 42 bases, read in frame from the first base.

The sequence joins TRBV30 to TRBJ1-5; the central 8 bases match TRBD1. This clonotype was obtained from a human donor with alopecia areata. Specimen: CD4+ T cells sorted from blood, collected at week 24, from a patient treated with tofacitinib. The DNA is TGTGCCTGGAGGCAGGGGGCCGGCAATCAGCCCCAGCATTTT. Its translation reads: CAWRQGAGNQPQHF. The reference TRBV30 and TRBJ1-5 proteins fill in what lies around the CDR3, so the full variable domain reads SQTIHQWPATLVQPVGSPLSLECTVEGTSNPNLYWYRQAAGRGLQLLFYSVGIGQISSEVPQNLSASRPQDRQFILSSKKLLLSDSGFYLCAWRQGAGNQPQHFGDGTRLSIL.